The source of this T cell receptor (beta chain) is a study of CD8 T cells in ankylosing spondylitis. Findings and caveats of the study: The study identified a TCR beta motif of several highly homologous variants that appeared characteristic of ankylosing spondylitis blood.

A single record per CDR3 protein comes from TCRdb applying MiXCR to the 5' RACE reads. The sample shows roughly 490,000 distinct CDR3 sequences, approximately 5.3% of them seen only once. This clonotype was seen only a few times. The antigen is undetermined. Germline V gene lookup returns CDR1 LGHNA and CDR2 YSLEER. The CDR3 totals 15 residues. The trim removed 2 bases at V and 1 base at J, leaving 3 bases unmatched. The sample consisted of blood, either unsorted or a sorted T cell fraction (not recorded which). This TCR was recovered from a male donor with ankylosing spondylitis. The J gene is TRBJ2-3, the V gene TRBV4-3, with 7 bases lining up with TRBD1. This CDR3 reads CASSQTGERTDTQYF. In DNA form, the CDR3 reads TGCGCCAGCAGCCAAACAGGGGAACGCACAGATACGCAGTATTTT.